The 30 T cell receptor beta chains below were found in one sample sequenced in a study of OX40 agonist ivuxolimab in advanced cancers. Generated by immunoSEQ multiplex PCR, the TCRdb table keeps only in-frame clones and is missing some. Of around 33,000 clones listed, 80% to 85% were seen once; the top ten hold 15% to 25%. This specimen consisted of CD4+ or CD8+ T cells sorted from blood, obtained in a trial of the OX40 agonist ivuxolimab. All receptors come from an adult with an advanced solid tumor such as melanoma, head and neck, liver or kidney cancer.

The CDR3 sequence: CASSPPQGAPYGQFF. CDR3 nucleotides: TGTGCCAGCAGCCCCCCCCAGGGGGCGCCGTATGGGCAGTTCTTC. This chain links TRBV5-6 with TRBJ2-1; 8 bases align to TRBD1. Germline V gives CDR1 SGHDT, CDR2 YYEEEE. The J segment lost 12 bases and the V segment lost 4 bases, leaving 15 bases of the junction unmatched. CDR3 length: 15 amino acids.

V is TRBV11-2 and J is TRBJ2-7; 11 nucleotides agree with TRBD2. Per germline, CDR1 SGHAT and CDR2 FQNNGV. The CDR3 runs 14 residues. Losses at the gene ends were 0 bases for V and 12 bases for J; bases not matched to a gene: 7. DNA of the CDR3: TGTGCCAGCAGCTTAGATGGGGGACTAGCGGCCGCGTACTTC. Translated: CASSLDGGLAAAYF.

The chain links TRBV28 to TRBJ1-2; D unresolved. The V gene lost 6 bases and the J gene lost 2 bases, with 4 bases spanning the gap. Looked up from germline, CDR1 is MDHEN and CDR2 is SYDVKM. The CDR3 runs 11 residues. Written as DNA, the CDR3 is TGTGCCAGCAGCCCAAACTATGGCTACACCTTC. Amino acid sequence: CASSPNYGYTF.

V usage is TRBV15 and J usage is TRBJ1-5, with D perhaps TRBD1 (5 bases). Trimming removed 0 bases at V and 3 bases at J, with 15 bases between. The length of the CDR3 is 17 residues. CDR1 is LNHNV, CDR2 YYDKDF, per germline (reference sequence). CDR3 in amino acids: CATSRDSGQGYNQPQHF. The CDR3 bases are TGTGCCACCAGCAGAGATTCAGGTCAGGGCTACAATCAGCCCCAGCATTTT.

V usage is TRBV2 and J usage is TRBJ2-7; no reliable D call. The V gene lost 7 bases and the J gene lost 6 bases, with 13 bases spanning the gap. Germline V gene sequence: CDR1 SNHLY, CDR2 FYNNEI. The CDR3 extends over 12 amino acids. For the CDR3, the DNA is TGTGCCAGCATCCCCATCAAAACCGAGCAGTACTTC. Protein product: CASIPIKTEQYF.

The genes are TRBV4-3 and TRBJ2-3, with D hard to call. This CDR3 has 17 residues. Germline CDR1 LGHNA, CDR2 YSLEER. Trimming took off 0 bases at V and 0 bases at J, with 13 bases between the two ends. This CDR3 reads CASSQDGRSVSTDTQYF. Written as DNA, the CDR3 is TGCGCCAGCAGCCAAGACGGGCGGTCGGTGAGCACAGATACGCAGTATTTT.

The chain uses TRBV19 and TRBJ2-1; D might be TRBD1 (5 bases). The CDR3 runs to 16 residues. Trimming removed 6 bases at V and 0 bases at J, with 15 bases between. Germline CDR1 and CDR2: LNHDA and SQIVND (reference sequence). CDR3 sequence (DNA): TGTGCCAGTAGCGAGACAGAGCGAAACTCCTACAATGAGCAGTTCTTC. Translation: CASSETERNSYNEQFF. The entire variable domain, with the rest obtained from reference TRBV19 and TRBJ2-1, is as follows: DGGITQSPKYLFRKEGQNVTLSCEQNLNHDAMYWYRQDPGQGLRLIYYSQIVNDFQKGDIAEGYSVSREKKESFPLTVTSAQKNPTAFYLCASSETERNSYNEQFFGPGTRLTVL.

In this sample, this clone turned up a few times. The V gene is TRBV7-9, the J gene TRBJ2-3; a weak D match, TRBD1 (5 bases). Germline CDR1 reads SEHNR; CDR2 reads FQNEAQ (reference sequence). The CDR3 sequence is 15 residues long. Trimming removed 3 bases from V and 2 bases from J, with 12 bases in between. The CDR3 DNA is TGTGCCAGCAGCTTTTTACGGACATCCACAGATACGCAGTATTTT. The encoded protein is CASSFLRTSTDTQYF.

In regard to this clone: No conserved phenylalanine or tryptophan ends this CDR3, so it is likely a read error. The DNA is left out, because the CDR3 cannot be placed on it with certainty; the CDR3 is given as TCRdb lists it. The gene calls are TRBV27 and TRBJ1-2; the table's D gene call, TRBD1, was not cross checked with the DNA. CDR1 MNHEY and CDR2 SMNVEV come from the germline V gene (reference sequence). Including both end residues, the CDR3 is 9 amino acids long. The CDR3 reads CASRAGQPN.

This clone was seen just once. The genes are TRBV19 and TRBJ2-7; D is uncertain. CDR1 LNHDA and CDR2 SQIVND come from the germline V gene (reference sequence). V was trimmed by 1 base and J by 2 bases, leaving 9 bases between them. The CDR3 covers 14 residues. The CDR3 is CASSIGGRTYEQYF. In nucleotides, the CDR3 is TGTGCCAGTAGTATAGGTGGCAGAACCTACGAGCAGTACTTC.

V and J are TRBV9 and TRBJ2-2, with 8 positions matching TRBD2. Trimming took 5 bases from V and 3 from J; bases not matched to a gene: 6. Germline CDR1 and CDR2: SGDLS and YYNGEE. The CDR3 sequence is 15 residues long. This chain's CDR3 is CASSLAGLDTGELFF. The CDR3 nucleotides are TGTGCCAGCAGTTTAGCGGGACTCGACACCGGGGAGCTGTTTTTT.

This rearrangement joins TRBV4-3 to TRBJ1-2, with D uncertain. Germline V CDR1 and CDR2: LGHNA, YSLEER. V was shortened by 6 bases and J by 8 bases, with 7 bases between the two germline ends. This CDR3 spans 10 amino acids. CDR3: CASSLGGYTF. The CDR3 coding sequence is TGCGCCAGCAGTCTAGGAGGCTACACCTTC.

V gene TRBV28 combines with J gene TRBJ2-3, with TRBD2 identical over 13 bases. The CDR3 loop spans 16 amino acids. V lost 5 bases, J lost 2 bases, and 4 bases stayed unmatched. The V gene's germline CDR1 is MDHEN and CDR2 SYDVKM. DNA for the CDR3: TGTGCCAGCAGTAGCGGGACTAGCGGGATCACAGATACGCAGTATTTT. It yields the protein CASSSGTSGITDTQYF.

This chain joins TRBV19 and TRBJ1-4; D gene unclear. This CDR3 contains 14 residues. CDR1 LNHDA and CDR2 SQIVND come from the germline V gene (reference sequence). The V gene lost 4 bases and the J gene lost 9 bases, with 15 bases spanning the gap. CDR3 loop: CASSTRGGRQKLFF. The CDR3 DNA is TGTGCCAGTAGTACACGAGGCGGTCGGCAAAAACTGTTTTTT. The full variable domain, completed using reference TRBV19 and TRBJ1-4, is DGGITQSPKYLFRKEGQNVTLSCEQNLNHDAMYWYRQDPGQGLRLIYYSQIVNDFQKGDIAEGYSVSREKKESFPLTVTSAQKNPTAFYLCASSTRGGRQKLFFGSGTQLSVL.

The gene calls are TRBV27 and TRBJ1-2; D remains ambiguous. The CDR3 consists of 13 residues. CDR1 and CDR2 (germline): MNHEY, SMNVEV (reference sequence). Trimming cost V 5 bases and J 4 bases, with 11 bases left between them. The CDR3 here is CASSGGRPYGYTF. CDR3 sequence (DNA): TGTGCCAGCAGTGGTGGACGGCCCTATGGCTACACCTTC.

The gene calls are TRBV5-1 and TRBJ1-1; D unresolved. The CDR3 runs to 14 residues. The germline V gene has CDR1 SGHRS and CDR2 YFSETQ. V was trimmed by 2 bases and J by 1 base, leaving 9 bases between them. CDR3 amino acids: CASSFRGGNTEAFF. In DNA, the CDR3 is TGCGCCAGCAGCTTTCGGGGAGGGAACACTGAAGCTTTCTTT.

DNA of the CDR3: TGTGCCAGCAGCTCGGGACAGAGGGCAGATACGCAGTATTTT. This encodes CASSSGQRADTQYF. The chain carries TRBV7-7 and TRBJ2-3, with 7 bases that match TRBD1. V shed 4 bases, J shed 4 bases, and the junction held 5 bases outside the gene matches. This CDR3 region has 14 residues. Per the germline V gene, CDR1 is SSHAT and CDR2 is FNYEAQ (reference sequence).

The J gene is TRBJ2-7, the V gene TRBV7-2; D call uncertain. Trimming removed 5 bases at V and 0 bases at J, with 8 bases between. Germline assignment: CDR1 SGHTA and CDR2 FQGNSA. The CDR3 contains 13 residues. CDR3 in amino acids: CASSLLFSYEQYF. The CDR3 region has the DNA TGTGCCAGCAGCCTACTGTTCTCCTACGAGCAGTACTTC.

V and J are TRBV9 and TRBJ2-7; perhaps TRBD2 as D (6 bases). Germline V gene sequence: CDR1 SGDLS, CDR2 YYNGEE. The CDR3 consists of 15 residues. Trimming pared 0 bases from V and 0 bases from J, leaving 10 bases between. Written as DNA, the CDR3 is TGTGCCAGCAGCGTAGATGGCGGGGACTCCTACGAGCAGTACTTC. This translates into CASSVDGGDSYEQYF.

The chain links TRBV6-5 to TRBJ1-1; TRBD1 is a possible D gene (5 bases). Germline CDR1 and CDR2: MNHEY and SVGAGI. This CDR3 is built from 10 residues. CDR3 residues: CGLGDTEAFF. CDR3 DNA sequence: TGTGGCTTGGGGGACACTGAAGCTTTCTTT.

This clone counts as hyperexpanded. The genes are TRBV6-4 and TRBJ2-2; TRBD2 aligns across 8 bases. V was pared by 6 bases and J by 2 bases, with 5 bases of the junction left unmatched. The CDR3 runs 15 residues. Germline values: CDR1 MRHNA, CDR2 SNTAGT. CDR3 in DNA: TGTGCCAGCAGCCCGGGACTAGATAACACCGGGGAGCTGTTTTTT. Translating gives CASSPGLDNTGELFF.

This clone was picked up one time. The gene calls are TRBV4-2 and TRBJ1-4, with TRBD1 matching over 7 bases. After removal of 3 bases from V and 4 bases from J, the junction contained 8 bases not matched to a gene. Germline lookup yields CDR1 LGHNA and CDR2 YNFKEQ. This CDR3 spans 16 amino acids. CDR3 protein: CASSHTSGQLNEKLFF. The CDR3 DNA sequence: TGTGCCAGCAGCCACACTTCGGGACAGCTTAATGAAAAACTGTTTTTT.

The CDR3 loop reads CASSETSGRAMAKNIQYF. The CDR3 DNA sequence: TGTGCCAGCTCTGAGACTAGCGGGAGGGCCATGGCCAAAAACATTCAGTACTTC. The chain combines TRBV28 with TRBJ2-4; 14 positions match TRBD2. V shed 8 bases, J shed 1 base, and the junction held 10 bases outside the gene matches. The CDR3 loop spans 18 amino acids. Per the germline V gene, CDR1 is MDHEN and CDR2 is SYDVKM.

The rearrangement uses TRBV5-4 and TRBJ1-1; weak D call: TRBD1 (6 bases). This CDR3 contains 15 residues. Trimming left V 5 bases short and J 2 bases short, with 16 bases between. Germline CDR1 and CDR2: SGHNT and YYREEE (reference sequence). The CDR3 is CASRAGDLLNTEAFF. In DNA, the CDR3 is TGTGCCAGCAGGGCAGGGGACCTCCTTAACACTGAAGCTTTCTTT.

The CDR3 nucleotides read TGCGCCAGCCGGCCCATTAGCGGGAGGGGATACGAGCAGTACTTC. Translation gives CASRPISGRGYEQYF. The rearrangement links TRBV4-1 to TRBJ2-7; TRBD2 matches 11 bases. The CDR3 extends over 15 amino acids. V was pared by 8 bases and J by 4 bases, with 10 bases of the junction left unmatched. Germline-derived CDR1 and CDR2 are MGHRA and YSYEKL.

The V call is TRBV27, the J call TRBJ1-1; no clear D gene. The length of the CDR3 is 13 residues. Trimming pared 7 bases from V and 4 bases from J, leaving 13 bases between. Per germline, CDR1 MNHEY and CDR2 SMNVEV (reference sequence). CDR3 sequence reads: CASTPGVSTEAFF. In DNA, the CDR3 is TGTGCCAGCACCCCCGGGGTGAGCACTGAAGCTTTCTTT.

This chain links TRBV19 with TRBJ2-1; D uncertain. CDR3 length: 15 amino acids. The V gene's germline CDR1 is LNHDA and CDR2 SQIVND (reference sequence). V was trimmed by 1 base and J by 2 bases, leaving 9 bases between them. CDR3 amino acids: CASSIGAKAYNEQFF. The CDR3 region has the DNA TGTGCCAGTAGTATAGGGGCTAAGGCCTACAATGAGCAGTTCTTC.

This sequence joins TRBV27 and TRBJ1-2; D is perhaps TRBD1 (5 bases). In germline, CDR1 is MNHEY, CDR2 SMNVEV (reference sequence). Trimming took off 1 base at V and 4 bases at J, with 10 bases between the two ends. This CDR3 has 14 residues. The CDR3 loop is CASSLLKGPYGYTF. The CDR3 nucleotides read TGTGCCAGCAGTTTATTGAAGGGGCCCTATGGCTACACCTTC.

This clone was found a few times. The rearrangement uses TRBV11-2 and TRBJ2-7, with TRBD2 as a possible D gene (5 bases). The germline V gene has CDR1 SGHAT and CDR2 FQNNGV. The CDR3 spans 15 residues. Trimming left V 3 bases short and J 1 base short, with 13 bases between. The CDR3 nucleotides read TGTGCCAGCAGCTTCCGGACGGGGAAGTCCTACGAGCAGTACTTC. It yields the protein CASSFRTGKSYEQYF.

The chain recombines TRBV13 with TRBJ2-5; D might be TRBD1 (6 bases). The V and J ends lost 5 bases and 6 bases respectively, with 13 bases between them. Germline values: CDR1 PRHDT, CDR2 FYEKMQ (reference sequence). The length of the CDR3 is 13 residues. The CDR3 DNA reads TGTGCCAGCAGCCAGAGGGGGACCAAGACCCAGTACTTC. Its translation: CASSQRGTKTQYF.